One and the same sample provided the 7 T cell receptor beta chains below, sequenced in a study of identical twins. TCRdb re-called the 5' RACE reads with MiXCR, one entry per CDR3 protein. The sample holds 600,000 to 800,000 distinct CDR3 sequences, 21% seen once. This sample was shared with a second study, whose subject was T cells expressing NK-cell markers.

The sample was PBMCs. All receptors derive from a woman aged 18 to 35 in good health.

The CDR3 is CASSSARQGMAETQYF. CDR3 sequence (DNA): TGCGCCAGCAGCAGCGCTCGACAGGGAATGGCAGAGACCCAGTACTTC. V usage is TRBV5-1 and J usage is TRBJ2-5, with 7 positions matching TRBD1. Losses at the gene ends were 4 bases for V and 4 bases for J; bases not matched to a gene: 13. The CDR3 covers 16 residues. The germline gives CDR1 SGHRS, CDR2 YFSETQ.

As concerns this clonotype: A much larger clone lies one base from this, so it may be a read error. The chain combines TRBV20-1 with TRBJ2-6, with D possibly TRBD1 on 6 matching bases. Germline V lookup: CDR1 DFQATT, CDR2 SNEGSKA (reference sequence). CDR3 length: 13 amino acids. CDR3 region: CSAQLMGANALTF. CDR3 sequence (DNA): TGCAGTGCCCAACTCATGGGGGCCAACGCCCTGACTTTC.

This clonotype was observed a few times. The chain links TRBV5-1 to TRBJ2-1; D is undetermined. Germline V lookup: CDR1 SGHRS, CDR2 YFSETQ. Trimming pared 2 bases from V and 9 bases from J, leaving 9 bases between. This CDR3 spans 12 amino acids. CDR3 protein: CASSFQDGEQFF. The DNA of the CDR3 is TGCGCCAGCAGCTTTCAAGACGGTGAGCAGTTCTTC. The complete variable domain, with remaining parts taken from reference TRBV5-1 and TRBJ2-1, reads KAGVTQTPRYLIKTRGQQVTLSCSPISGHRSVSWYQQTPGQGLQFLFEYFSETQRNKGNFPGRFSGRQFSNSRSEMNVSTLELGDSALYLCASSFQDGEQFFGPGTRLTVL.

This clonotype turned up a few times. The CDR3 DNA reads TGCGCCAGCAGTGAGTTACTGAATGAAAAACTGTTTTTT. It translates to CASSELLNEKLFF. The rearrangement joins TRBV10-2 to TRBJ1-4; D gene unclear. V lost 1 base and J 5 bases, leaving 5 bases between the germline ends. The V gene's germline CDR1 is WSHSY and CDR2 SAAADI. This CDR3 comprises 13 residues.

This CDR3 is CSAGQGGGYTF. As DNA, the CDR3 is TGCAGTGCCGGACAGGGAGGTGGCTACACCTTC. The rearrangement links TRBV20-1 to TRBJ1-2, with 8 bases lining up with TRBD1. The CDR3 runs 11 residues. The trim removed 6 bases at V and 7 bases at J, leaving 4 bases unmatched. Germline V gene data show CDR1 as DFQATT and CDR2 as SNEGSKA (reference sequence).

The chain employs TRBV5-1 and TRBJ2-7; no clear D gene. The CDR3 length is 14 residues. The germline gives CDR1 SGHRS, CDR2 YFSETQ. Trimming shortened V by 1 base and J by 2 bases, and 10 bases separated the two germline ends. CDR3 bases: TGCGCCAGCAGCTTGTCGGTGGCGACCTACGAGCAGTACTTC. Residues: CASSLSVATYEQYF.

This sequence joins TRBV4-2 and TRBJ2-7; 9 nucleotides agree with TRBD2. The V gene end was trimmed by 4 bases and the J gene end by 2 bases; junction bases not matched to a gene: 6. The CDR3 covers 15 residues. Germline CDR1 LGHNA, CDR2 YNFKEQ. CDR3 residues: CASSRPSGEAYEQYF. DNA for the CDR3: TGTGCCAGCAGCCGCCCTAGCGGGGAAGCCTACGAGCAGTACTTC.